This TCR beta chain was recorded in a study of blood T cell repertoires in COVID-19. In the authors' methods: Amplification from reference gene primers served as the basis for estimated nucleated cell counts. Assay: immunoSEQ multiplex PCR; the TCRdb copy retains only in-frame clones and omits some. Clonal size and the V and J genes are those of that table, whereas D and trimming came from the DNA. The sample lists 150,000 to 200,000 clones, 70% to 90% occurring once. Sequencing input: peripheral blood. The sequence was collected from a woman in her forties or fifties with COVID-19, enrolled during active disease.

The CDR3 coding sequence is TGTGCCAGCAGCCCCTACGCGGACAGGGGTCTTGATACGCAGTATTTT. Its protein is CASSPYADRGLDTQYF. The chain joins TRBV7-3 to TRBJ2-3, with 9 bases that match TRBD1. This CDR3 region has 16 residues. Germline V gene data show CDR1 as SGHTA and CDR2 as FQGTGA. With V trimmed by 5 bases and J by 6 bases, 12 bases remained unmatched.